This T cell receptor beta chain was found in a study of shared clonotypes between healthy human individuals. Overall study findings and caveats: Only blood was sampled, and tissue TCR repertoires likely differ from blood ones.

The V gene lost 3 bases and the J gene lost 4 bases, with 13 bases spanning the gap. Germline CDR1 and CDR2: MDHEN and SYDVKM. This CDR3 has 15 amino acids. Every contributor of samples was a Caucasian grown-up residing in Nashville, Tennessee. Genomic DNA of each subset was evenly split across several immunoSEQ plates. Profiled with immunoSEQ multiplex PCR; TCRdb holds only in-frame clones, not every one. The sample yields 550,000 to 850,000 clones, 72% seen once. This clone showed up just once. Its antigen is unknown. The source of this sequence is a woman aged 25 to 39 in good health. The source material was memory CD4+ T cells sorted from blood. Sample subset: CD45RA-negative fraction. The chain couples TRBV28 to TRBJ2-1; the D is unclear. CDR3 in amino acids: CASSFFKQHYNEQFF. The CDR3 DNA follows: TGTGCCAGCAGTTTTTTTAAGCAGCATTACAATGAGCAGTTCTTC.